Below are 5 T cell receptor beta chains sequenced from a single sample in a study of cytomegalovirus exposure and HLA in healthy donors. Only in-frame clones appear in the TCRdb table, and some are missing; sequencing was by immunoSEQ multiplex PCR. This repertoire shows approximately 300,000 clones, 86% found once; its top ten account for around 0.84%. The material sequenced was PBMCs. The receptor set was obtained from a young woman in good health and CMV-seronegative.

The chain uses TRBV6-5 and TRBJ2-7, with 7 bases fitting TRBD1. The germline V gene encodes CDR1 MNHEY and CDR2 SVGAGI. The CDR3 runs 14 residues. Trimming took 0 bases from V and 2 from J; bases not matched to a gene: 1. DNA for the CDR3: TGTGCCAGCAGTTACTCAGACAGGGCCTACGAGCAGTACTTC. It translates to CASSYSDRAYEQYF.

V gene TRBV6-5 combines with J gene TRBJ2-1, with TRBD2 identical over 14 bases. The length of the CDR3 is 16 residues. Germline V gene lookup returns CDR1 MNHEY and CDR2 SVGAGI. With V trimmed by 0 bases and J by 8 bases, 3 bases remained unmatched. The CDR3 nucleotides read TGTGCCAGCAGTTACTCAGGGACTAGCGGGAGCCATGAGCAGTTCTTC. Translation gives CASSYSGTSGSHEQFF.

This clone was counted ten times or more. The J gene is TRBJ2-7, the V gene TRBV4-1, with 13 nucleotides matching TRBD2. Trimming cost V 4 bases and J 9 bases; bases outside gene matches: 3. Looked up from germline, CDR1 is MGHRA and CDR2 is YSYEKL. The CDR3 runs to 13 residues. This chain's CDR3 is CASSLGTSGMQYF. In nucleotides, the CDR3 is TGCGCCAGCAGCCTGGGGACTAGCGGGATGCAGTACTTC.

This rearrangement joins TRBV5-1 to TRBJ1-1; D may be TRBD1 (6 bases). Germline V gene data show CDR1 as SGHRS and CDR2 as YFSETQ. The CDR3 sequence is 14 residues long. Between the trimmed V and J ends, which lost 4 bases and 0 bases, there was a span of 10 bases. In DNA, the CDR3 is TGCGCCAGCAGCGTCGACAGGATGAACACTGAAGCTTTCTTT. It codes for CASSVDRMNTEAFF.

The chain couples TRBV2 to TRBJ2-7, with 7 positions matching TRBD1. V lost 8 bases, J lost 7 bases, and 23 bases stayed unmatched. Germline V gene lookup returns CDR1 SNHLY and CDR2 FYNNEI. This CDR3 has 17 residues. The CDR3 loop reads CASAGQDPLAQSREQYF. CDR3 coding DNA: TGTGCCAGCGCTGGACAGGACCCTCTAGCACAGTCTCGGGAGCAGTACTTC.